The 23 T cell receptor beta chains listed next were all sequenced from one sample in a study of CD8 T cells in Susac syndrome. It was with random hexamers that about 0.45 to 1 ug RNA was reverse transcribed. TCRdb reanalysed the immunoSEQ multiplex PCR reads using MiXCR and keeps one entry per CDR3 protein. This sample yields 100,000 to 150,000 distinct CDR3 sequences, of which roughly 96% are seen a single time; around 0.12% belongs to the top ten. The specimen was CD4+ T cells from PBMCs. These receptors originate from a human donor in good health.

The rearrangement links TRBV6-6 to TRBJ1-5, with D maybe TRBD1 (6 bases). Trimming took off 9 bases at V and 6 bases at J, with 15 bases between the two ends. The CDR3 totals 13 residues. Germline V gives CDR1 MNHNY, CDR2 SVGAGI (reference sequence). The CDR3 loop is CASTQGFGQPQHF. CDR3 nucleotide sequence: TGTGCCAGTACACAGGGTTTTGGTCAGCCCCAGCATTTT.

This chain links TRBV12-3 or TRBV12-4 with TRBJ2-2; tentatively, D is TRBD2 (7 bases). The CDR3 loop spans 14 amino acids. V was shortened by 6 bases and J by 7 bases, with 15 bases between the two germline ends. The CDR3 DNA is TGTGCCAGCAGGGGTCGCGGGGGCGGCGGGGAGCTGTTTTTT. It is translated as CASRGRGGGGELFF.

The chain couples TRBV29-1 to TRBJ2-7, with no clear D. Germline assignment: CDR1 SQVTM and CDR2 ANQGSEA. The CDR3 length is 14 residues. Trimming took off 4 bases at V and 2 bases at J, with 15 bases between the two ends. CDR3 residues: CSVAPLGSAYEQYF. In DNA form, the CDR3 reads TGCAGCGTTGCCCCACTTGGCAGCGCCTACGAGCAGTACTTC.

The chain joins TRBV30 to TRBJ2-7; D may be TRBD1 (6 bases). Trimming took off 1 base at V and 0 bases at J, with 10 bases between the two ends. Looked up from germline, CDR1 is GTSNPN and CDR2 is SVGIG (reference sequence). The CDR3 loop spans 14 amino acids. CDR3 region: CAWSAGTPSYEQYF. The CDR3 DNA follows: TGTGCCTGGAGTGCCGGGACACCCTCCTACGAGCAGTACTTC.

This clonotype was counted once. The chain is built from TRBV12-3 or TRBV12-4 and TRBJ1-3; tentative D call: TRBD1 (5 bases). CDR3 length equals 15 residues. Trimming removed 0 bases from V and 3 bases from J, with 9 bases in between. CDR3 bases: TGTGCCAGCAGTTTAGCGCCAGGGCTTGGAAACACCATATATTTT. It codes for CASSLAPGLGNTIYF.

The count of this clonotype is one. The rearrangement joins TRBV6-6 to TRBJ2-4, with 8 bases that match TRBD2. Germline V gene sequence: CDR1 MNHNY, CDR2 SVGAGI (reference sequence). The CDR3 is 15 residues long. Trimming removed 6 bases from V and 3 bases from J; junction bases left unmatched: 7. The CDR3 reads CASSPMTSVKNIQYF. CDR3 nucleotides: TGTGCCAGCAGCCCGATGACTAGCGTCAAAAACATTCAGTACTTC.

This chain joins TRBV12-3 or TRBV12-4 and TRBJ2-3, with D possibly TRBD2 on 6 matching bases. Trimming shortened V by 3 bases and J by 5 bases, and 12 bases separated the two germline ends. The CDR3 totals 14 residues. CDR3 nucleotides: TGTGCCAGCAGTTTCTCGGGAGAAGGAGATACGCAGTATTTT. This encodes CASSFSGEGDTQYF.

This clonotype was seen just once. The chain couples TRBV5-1 to TRBJ2-3; 11 nucleotides match TRBD2. Germline loops: CDR1 SGHRS, CDR2 YFSETQ. The CDR3 length is 15 residues. V gave up 0 bases and J gave up 4 bases; unmatched junction bases: 1. The CDR3 loop is CASSLGLAGSDTQYF. The CDR3 region has the DNA TGCGCCAGCAGCTTGGGACTAGCGGGATCAGATACGCAGTATTTT. Full variable domain (missing parts from reference TRBV5-1 and TRBJ2-3): KAGVTQTPRYLIKTRGQQVTLSCSPISGHRSVSWYQQTPGQGLQFLFEYFSETQRNKGNFPGRFSGRQFSNSRSEMNVSTLELGDSALYLCASSLGLAGSDTQYFGPGTRLTVL.

The V call is TRBV15, the J call TRBJ1-1; D gene uncertain. The CDR3 runs 15 residues. Between the trimmed V and J ends, which lost 0 bases and 6 bases, there was a span of 14 bases. Germline assignment: CDR1 LNHNV and CDR2 YYDKDF (reference sequence). For the CDR3, the DNA is TGTGCCACCAGCAGAGAGCTTCCCGGGCCCTCTGAAGCTTTCTTT. This translates into CATSRELPGPSEAFF.

V usage is TRBV12-3 or TRBV12-4 and J usage is TRBJ2-7, with D possibly TRBD2 on 6 matching bases. CDR3 length: 14 residues. V gave up 1 base and J gave up 2 bases, with 9 bases separating them. The CDR3 coding sequence is TGTGCCAGCAGTTTAGGCGGGACTCCCTACGAGCAGTACTTC. Protein: CASSLGGTPYEQYF.

This clonotype was counted only a few times. This chain uses TRBV12-3 or TRBV12-4 with TRBJ2-7; D is perhaps TRBD1 (5 bases). Trimming left V 6 bases short and J 3 bases short, with 18 bases between. The length of the CDR3 is 15 residues. CDR3 sequence: CASSPTGREDYEQYF. The DNA of the CDR3 is TGTGCCAGCAGCCCCACAGGCCGAGAAGACTACGAGCAGTACTTC.

This chain connects TRBV5-6 to TRBJ2-2; 10 bases line up with TRBD2. V lost 4 bases to trimming and J lost 6 bases; unmatched junction nucleotides: 12. CDR1 SGHDT and CDR2 YYEEEE come from the germline V gene. CDR3 size: 17 residues. The CDR3 DNA follows: TGTGCCAGCAGCCCTCTTGCCGGGACTAGCGTGCCCGGGGAGCTGTTTTTT. Translated: CASSPLAGTSVPGELFF. The full variable domain, rest sourced from reference TRBV5-6 and TRBJ2-2, is DAGVTQSPTHLIKTRGQQVTLRCSPKSGHDTVSWYQQALGQGPQFIFQYYEEEERQRGNFPDRFSGHQFPNYSSELNVNALLLGDSALYLCASSPLAGTSVPGELFFGEGSRLTVL.

The chain combines TRBV28 with TRBJ2-5; D ambiguous. This CDR3 contains 12 residues. The germline V gene has CDR1 MDHEN and CDR2 SYDVKM. The germline V and J ends were trimmed by 10 bases and 1 base, with 10 bases remaining between them. The CDR3 here is CATGEVQETQYF. In nucleotides, the CDR3 is TGTGCCACCGGAGAGGTCCAAGAGACCCAGTACTTC.

CDR3 nucleotide sequence: TGCAGCGTCATTTCTAGCGGAAAAGCCTACGAGCAGTACTTC. Protein product: CSVISSGKAYEQYF. The genes are TRBV29-1 and TRBJ2-7; 7 bases fit TRBD2. V was clipped by 6 bases and J by 2 bases; unmatched bases: 10. The CDR3 spans 14 residues. Germline V gene data show CDR1 as SQVTM and CDR2 as ANQGSEA.

The chain recombines TRBV29-1 with TRBJ1-5; D perhaps matches TRBD1 (6 bases). Germline loops: CDR1 SQVTM, CDR2 ANQGSEA. Trimming shortened V by 5 bases and J by 5 bases, and 13 bases separated the two germline ends. The length of the CDR3 is 13 residues. CDR3 DNA sequence: TGCAGCGTTATGGACTCAGGGGATCAGCCCCAGCATTTT. It yields the protein CSVMDSGDQPQHF.

V and J are TRBV29-1 and TRBJ2-1; TRBD2 matches 8 bases. The CDR3 totals 14 residues. Germline loops: CDR1 SQVTM, CDR2 ANQGSEA. The V segment lost 7 bases and the J segment 1 base; nucleotides outside the gene matches: 6. Here the CDR3 reads CSATSGWSYNEQFF. The CDR3 bases are TGCAGCGCAACTAGCGGCTGGTCCTACAATGAGCAGTTCTTC.

V usage is TRBV3-1 and J usage is TRBJ1-5, with TRBD1 matching 7 bases. In germline, CDR1 is LGHDT, CDR2 YNNKEL (reference sequence). The CDR3 has 19 residues. After removal of 5 bases from V and 2 bases from J, the junction contained 18 bases not matched to a gene. CDR3 amino acids: CASSKRGTASIMGNQPQHF. CDR3 bases: TGTGCCAGCAGCAAGAGAGGGACAGCAAGTATTATGGGCAATCAGCCCCAGCATTTT.

V usage is TRBV4-2 and J usage is TRBJ2-7; D may be TRBD1 (6 bases). Trimming removed 0 bases from V and 6 bases from J, with 21 bases in between. Germline values: CDR1 LGHNA, CDR2 YNFKEQ. The CDR3 runs to 17 residues. The CDR3 nucleotides read TGTGCCAGCAGCCAAGACCCTCCCTCCAGGGGAAGTTCCGAGCAGTACTTC. Amino acids: CASSQDPPSRGSSEQYF.

J is TRBJ2-7 and V is TRBV20-1; D call uncertain. This CDR3 contains 14 residues. The germline gives CDR1 DFQATT, CDR2 SNEGSKA (reference sequence). The V gene lost 3 bases and the J gene lost 2 bases, with 14 bases spanning the gap. The chain's CDR3 is CSARVDLVPYEQYF. CDR3 DNA sequence: TGCAGTGCTAGGGTTGACTTAGTTCCCTACGAGCAGTACTTC.

This chain joins TRBV29-1 and TRBJ1-1; 10 bases map to TRBD1. V shed 7 bases, J shed 5 bases, and the junction held 4 bases outside the gene matches. The CDR3 covers 12 residues. Germline V gene data show CDR1 as SQVTM and CDR2 as ANQGSEA. CDR3 nucleotides: TGCAGCGGGGACAGGGGTTTAACTGAAGCTTTCTTT. Residues: CSGDRGLTEAFF.

The CDR3, as DNA: TGTGCCAGTAGTATAGGGGATCAGCCCCAGCATTTT. Translating it yields CASSIGDQPQHF. J is TRBJ1-5 and V is TRBV19; D not certain. Germline CDR1 LNHDA, CDR2 SQIVND (reference sequence). V gave up 1 base and J gave up 5 bases, with 3 bases separating them. The CDR3 is made up of 12 amino acids.

The gene calls are TRBV28 and TRBJ1-1, with 7 positions matching TRBD1. Germline V gene lookup returns CDR1 MDHEN and CDR2 SYDVKM. V shed 3 bases, J shed 11 bases, and the junction held 6 bases outside the gene matches. This CDR3 spans 12 amino acids. CDR3 DNA: TGTGCCAGCAGTTTGGGACAGCGTGGGGCTTTCTTT. Protein: CASSLGQRGAFF. Together with reference TRBV28 and TRBJ1-1, the CDR3 gives the full variable domain: DVKVTQSSRYLVKRTGEKVFLECVQDMDHENMFWYRQDPGLGLRLIYFSYDVKMKEKGDIPEGYSVSREKKERFSLILESASTNQTSMYLCASSLGQRGAFFGQGTRLTVV.

This chain joins TRBV20-1 and TRBJ2-1; no clear D gene. The CDR3 runs to 13 residues. Germline CDR1 is DFQATT and CDR2 is SNEGSKA (reference sequence). The V and J ends lost 6 bases and 0 bases respectively, with 9 bases between them. CDR3 in DNA: TGCAGTGCCGTACCGAGCTCCTACAATGAGCAGTTCTTC. Translation: CSAVPSSYNEQFF.